This T cell receptor beta chain was documented in a study of blood T cell repertoires in COVID-19. Study-level background: COVID-19 samples from acute and convalescent phases originated in the United States, Italy and Spain. In each case, the material was cDNA or gDNA derived from T cells, B-cell-depleted T cells, or PBMCs.

The length of the CDR3 is 16 residues. Trimming at V came to 2 bases and at J to 2 bases, leaving 8 bases not matched to a gene. The germline gives CDR1 LNHDA, CDR2 SQIVND (reference sequence). Sequencing was performed with immunoSEQ multiplex PCR; in TCRdb, only in-frame clones are kept and a portion is missing. The table has 250,000 or so clones, around 84% seen once. Sequencing was carried out using peripheral blood. The source is a woman younger than 30 with acute or convalescent COVID-19. The chain has TRBV19 and TRBJ2-7; 8 positions match TRBD1. The CDR3 DNA reads TGTGCCAGTAGTATAAATCCGGCAGGGGGCACCTACGAGCAGTACTTC. This codes for CASSINPAGGTYEQYF.